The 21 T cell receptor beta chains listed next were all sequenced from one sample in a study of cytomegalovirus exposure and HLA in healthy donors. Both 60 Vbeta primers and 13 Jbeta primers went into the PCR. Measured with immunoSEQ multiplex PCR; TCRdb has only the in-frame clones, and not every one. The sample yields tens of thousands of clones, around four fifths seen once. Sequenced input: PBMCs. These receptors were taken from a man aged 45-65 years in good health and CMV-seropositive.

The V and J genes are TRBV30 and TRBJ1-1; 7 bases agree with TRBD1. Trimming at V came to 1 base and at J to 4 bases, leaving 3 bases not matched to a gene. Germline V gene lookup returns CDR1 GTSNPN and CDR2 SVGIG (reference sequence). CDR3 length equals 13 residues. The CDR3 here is CAWSETGPTEAFF. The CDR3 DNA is TGTGCCTGGAGTGAGACAGGGCCCACTGAAGCTTTCTTT.

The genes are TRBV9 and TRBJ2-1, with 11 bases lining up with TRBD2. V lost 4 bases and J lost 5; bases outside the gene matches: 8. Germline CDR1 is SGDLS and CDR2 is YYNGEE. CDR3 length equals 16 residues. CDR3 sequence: CASSRGGTSGHNEQFF. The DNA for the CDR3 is TGTGCCAGCAGCCGCGGGGGGACTAGCGGTCACAATGAGCAGTTCTTC.

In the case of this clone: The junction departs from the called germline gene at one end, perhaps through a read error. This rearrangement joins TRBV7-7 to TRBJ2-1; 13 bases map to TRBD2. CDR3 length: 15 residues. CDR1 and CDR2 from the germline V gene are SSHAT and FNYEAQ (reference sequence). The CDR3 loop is CASSWTSGSGNEQFF. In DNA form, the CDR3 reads TGTGCTAGCAGCTGGACTAGCGGGAGCGGCAATGAGCAGTTCTTC.

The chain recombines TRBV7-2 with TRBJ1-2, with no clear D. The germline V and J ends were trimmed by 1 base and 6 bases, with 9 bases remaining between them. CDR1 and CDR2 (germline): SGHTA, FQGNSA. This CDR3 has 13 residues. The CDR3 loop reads CASSLVWRDGYTF. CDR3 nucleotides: TGTGCCAGCAGCTTAGTTTGGCGGGATGGCTACACCTTC.

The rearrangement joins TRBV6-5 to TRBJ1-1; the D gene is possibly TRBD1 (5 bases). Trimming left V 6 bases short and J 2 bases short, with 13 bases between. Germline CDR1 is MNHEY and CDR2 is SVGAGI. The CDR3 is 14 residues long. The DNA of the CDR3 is TGTGCCAGCAGGACTTCCGACAGAAACACTGAAGCTTTCTTT. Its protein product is CASRTSDRNTEAFF.

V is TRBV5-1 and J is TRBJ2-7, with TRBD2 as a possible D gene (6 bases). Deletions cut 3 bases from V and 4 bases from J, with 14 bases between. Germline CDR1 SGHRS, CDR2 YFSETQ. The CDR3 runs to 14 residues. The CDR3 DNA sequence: TGCGCCAGCAGCTCCGGGACTTCCCCTTACGAGCAGTACTTC. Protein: CASSSGTSPYEQYF. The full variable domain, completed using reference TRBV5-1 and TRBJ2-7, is KAGVTQTPRYLIKTRGQQVTLSCSPISGHRSVSWYQQTPGQGLQFLFEYFSETQRNKGNFPGRFSGRQFSNSRSEMNVSTLELGDSALYLCASSSGTSPYEQYFGPGTRLTVT.

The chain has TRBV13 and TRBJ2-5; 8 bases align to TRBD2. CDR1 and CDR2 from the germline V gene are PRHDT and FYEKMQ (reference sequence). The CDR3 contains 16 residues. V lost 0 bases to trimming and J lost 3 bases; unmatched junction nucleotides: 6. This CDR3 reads CASSLGLRRGEETQYF. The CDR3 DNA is TGTGCCAGCAGCTTAGGCCTCAGGCGGGGGGAAGAGACCCAGTACTTC. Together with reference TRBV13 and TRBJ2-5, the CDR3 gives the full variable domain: AAGVIQSPRHLIKEKRETATLKCYPIPRHDTVYWYQQGPGQDPQFLISFYEKMQSDKGSIPDRFSAQQFSDYHSELNMSSLELGDSALYFCASSLGLRRGEETQYFGPGTRLLVL.

Here the CDR3 DNA reads TGCAGCGCCCGGGGGGTAGCGGGAGTAGGGGAGCAGTACTTC. As protein: CSARGVAGVGEQYF. V is TRBV29-1 and J is TRBJ2-7; TRBD2 aligns across 9 bases. The trim removed 7 bases at V and 7 bases at J, leaving 14 bases unmatched. The CDR3 is made up of 14 amino acids. Germline V gives CDR1 SQVTM, CDR2 ANQGSEA.

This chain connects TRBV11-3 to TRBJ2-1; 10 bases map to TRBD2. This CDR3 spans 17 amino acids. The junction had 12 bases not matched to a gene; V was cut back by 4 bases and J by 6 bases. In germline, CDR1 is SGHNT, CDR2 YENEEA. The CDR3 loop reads CASSWGVTSGARNEQFF. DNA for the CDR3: TGTGCCAGCAGCTGGGGCGTTACTAGCGGGGCTCGCAATGAGCAGTTCTTC.

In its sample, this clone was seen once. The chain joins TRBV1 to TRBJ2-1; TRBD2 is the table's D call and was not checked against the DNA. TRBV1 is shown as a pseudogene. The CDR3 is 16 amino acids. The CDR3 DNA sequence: TGCACCAGCACTCCGATGACTAGCGCGCGCTACAATGAGCAGTTCTTC. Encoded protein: CTSTPMTSARYNEQFF.

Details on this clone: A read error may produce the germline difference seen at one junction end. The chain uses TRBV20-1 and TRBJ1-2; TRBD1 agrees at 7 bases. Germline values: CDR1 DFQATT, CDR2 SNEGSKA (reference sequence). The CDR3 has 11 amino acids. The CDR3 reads CSARQGQVGGF. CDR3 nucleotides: TGCAGTGCTAGACAAGGACAGGTCGGAGGATTC.

As DNA, the CDR3 is TGCGCCAGCAGCCAAGGACTGTCGAGCTCCTACGAGCAGTACTTC. Its protein product is CASSQGLSSSYEQYF. The chain couples TRBV4-3 to TRBJ2-5; D gene uncertain. The DNA end is more similar to TRBJ2-7, so the J call may be wrong. This CDR3 spans 15 amino acids. The germline V gene encodes CDR1 LGHNA and CDR2 YSLEER.

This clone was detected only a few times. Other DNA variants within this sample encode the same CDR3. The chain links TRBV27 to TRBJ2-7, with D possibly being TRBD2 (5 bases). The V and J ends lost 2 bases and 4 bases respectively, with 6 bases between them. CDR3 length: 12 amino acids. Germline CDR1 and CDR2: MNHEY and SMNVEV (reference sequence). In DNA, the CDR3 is TGTGCCAGCAGTTTAACGGGGTACGAGCAGTACTTC. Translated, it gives CASSLTGYEQYF.

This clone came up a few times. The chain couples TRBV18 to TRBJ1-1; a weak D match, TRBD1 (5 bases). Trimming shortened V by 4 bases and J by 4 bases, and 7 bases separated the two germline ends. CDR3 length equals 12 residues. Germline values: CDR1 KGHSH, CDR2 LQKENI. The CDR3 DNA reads TGTGCCAGCTCACAGGGGTCCACTGAAGCTTTCTTT. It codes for CASSQGSTEAFF.

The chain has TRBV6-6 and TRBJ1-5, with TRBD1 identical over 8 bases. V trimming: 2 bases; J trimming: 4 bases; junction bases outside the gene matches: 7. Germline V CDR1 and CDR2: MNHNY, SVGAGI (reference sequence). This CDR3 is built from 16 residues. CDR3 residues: CASSYEVGTGNQPQHF. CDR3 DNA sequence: TGTGCCAGCAGTTACGAGGTGGGGACAGGAAATCAGCCCCAGCATTTT.

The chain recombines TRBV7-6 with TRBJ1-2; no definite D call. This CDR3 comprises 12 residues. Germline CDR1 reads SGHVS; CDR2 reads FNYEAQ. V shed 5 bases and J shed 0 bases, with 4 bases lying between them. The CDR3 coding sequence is TGTGCCAGCAGCCAAACTAACTATGGCTACACCTTC. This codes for CASSQTNYGYTF.

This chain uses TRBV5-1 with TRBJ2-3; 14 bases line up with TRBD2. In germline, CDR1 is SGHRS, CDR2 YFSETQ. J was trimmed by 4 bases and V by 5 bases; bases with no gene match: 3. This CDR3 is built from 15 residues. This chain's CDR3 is CASRMGLAGADTQYF. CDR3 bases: TGCGCCAGCAGGATGGGACTAGCGGGAGCAGATACGCAGTATTTT. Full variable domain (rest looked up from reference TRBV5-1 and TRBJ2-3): KAGVTQTPRYLIKTRGQQVTLSCSPISGHRSVSWYQQTPGQGLQFLFEYFSETQRNKGNFPGRFSGRQFSNSRSEMNVSTLELGDSALYLCASRMGLAGADTQYFGPGTRLTVL.

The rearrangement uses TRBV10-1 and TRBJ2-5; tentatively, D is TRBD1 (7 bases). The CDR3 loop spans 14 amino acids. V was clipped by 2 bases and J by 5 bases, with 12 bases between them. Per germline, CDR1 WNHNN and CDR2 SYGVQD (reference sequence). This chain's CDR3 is CASSEGRGRETQYF. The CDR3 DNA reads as TGCGCCAGCAGTGAGGGCAGGGGGAGGGAGACCCAGTACTTC.

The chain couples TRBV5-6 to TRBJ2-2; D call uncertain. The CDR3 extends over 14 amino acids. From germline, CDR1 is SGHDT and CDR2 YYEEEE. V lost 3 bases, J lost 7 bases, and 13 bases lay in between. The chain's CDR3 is CASSYSLLDGELFF. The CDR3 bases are TGTGCCAGCAGCTACAGTCTGCTTGACGGGGAGCTGTTTTTT.

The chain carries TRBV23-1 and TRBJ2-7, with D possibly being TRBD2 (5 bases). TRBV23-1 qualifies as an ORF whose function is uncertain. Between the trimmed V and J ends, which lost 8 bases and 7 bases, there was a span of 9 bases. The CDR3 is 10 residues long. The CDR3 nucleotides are TGCGCCAGCTGGACTGCAGAGCAGTACTTC. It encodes CASWTAEQYF.

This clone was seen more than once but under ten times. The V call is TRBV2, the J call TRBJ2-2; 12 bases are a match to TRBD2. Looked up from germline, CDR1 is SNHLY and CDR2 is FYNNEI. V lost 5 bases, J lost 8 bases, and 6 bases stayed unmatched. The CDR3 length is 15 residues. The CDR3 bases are TGTGCCAGCAGTTGGACTAGCGGGGTCAGAGGGGAGCTGTTTTTT. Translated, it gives CASSWTSGVRGELFF.